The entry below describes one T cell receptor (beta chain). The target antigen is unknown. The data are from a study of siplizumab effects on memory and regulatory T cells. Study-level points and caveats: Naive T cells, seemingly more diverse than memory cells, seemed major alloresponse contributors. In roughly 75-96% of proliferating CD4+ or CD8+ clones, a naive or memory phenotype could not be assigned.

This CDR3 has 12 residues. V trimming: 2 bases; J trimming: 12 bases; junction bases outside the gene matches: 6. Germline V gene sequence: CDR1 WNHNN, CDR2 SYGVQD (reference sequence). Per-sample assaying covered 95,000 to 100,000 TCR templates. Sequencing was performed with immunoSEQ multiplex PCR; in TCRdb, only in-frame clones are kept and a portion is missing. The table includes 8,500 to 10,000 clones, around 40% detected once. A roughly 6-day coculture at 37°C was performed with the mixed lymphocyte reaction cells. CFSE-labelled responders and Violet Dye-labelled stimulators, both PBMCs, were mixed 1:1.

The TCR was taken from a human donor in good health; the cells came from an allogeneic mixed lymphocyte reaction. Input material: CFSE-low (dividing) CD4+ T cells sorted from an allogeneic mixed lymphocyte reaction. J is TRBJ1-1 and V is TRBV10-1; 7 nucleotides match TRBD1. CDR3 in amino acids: CASSEGQGGSFF. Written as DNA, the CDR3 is TGCGCCAGCAGTGAGGGGCAGGGGGGTTCTTTCTTT.